The source of this T cell receptor beta chain is a study of T cell responses to AZD1222 COVID-19 vaccine. Study results and limitations: An increase in Spike-specific TCR breadth and depth was observed after two AZD1222 doses.

Germline values: CDR1 MNHEY, CDR2 SMNVEV (reference sequence). Trimming pared 4 bases from V and 2 bases from J, leaving 23 bases between. CDR3 size: 18 residues. Concerning this clone itself: Antigen specificity is unknown.

Generated by immunoSEQ multiplex PCR, the TCRdb table keeps only in-frame clones and is missing some. The sample lists 130,000 or so clones, 90% to 95% occurring once. Source: peripheral blood, taken on day 0 of AZD1222 vaccination. This receptor was taken from an adult in good health. The chain employs TRBV27 and TRBJ1-1; D is undetermined. The chain's CDR3 is CASSSALLRTTINTEAFF. In nucleotides, the CDR3 is TGTGCCAGCAGTTCCGCCCTATTGCGCACGACCATAAACACTGAAGCTTTCTTT.